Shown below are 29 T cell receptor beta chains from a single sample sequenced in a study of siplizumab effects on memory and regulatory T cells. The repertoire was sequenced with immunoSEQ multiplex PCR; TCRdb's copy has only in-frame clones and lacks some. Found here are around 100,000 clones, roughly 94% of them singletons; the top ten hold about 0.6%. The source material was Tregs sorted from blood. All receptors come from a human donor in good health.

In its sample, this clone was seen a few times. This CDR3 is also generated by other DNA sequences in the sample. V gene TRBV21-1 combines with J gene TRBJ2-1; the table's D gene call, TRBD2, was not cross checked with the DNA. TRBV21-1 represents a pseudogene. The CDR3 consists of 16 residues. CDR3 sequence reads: CASSIQRGTSDNEQFF. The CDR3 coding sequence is TGTGCCAGCAGCATCCAAAGGGGGACTAGCGACAATGAGCAGTTCTTC.

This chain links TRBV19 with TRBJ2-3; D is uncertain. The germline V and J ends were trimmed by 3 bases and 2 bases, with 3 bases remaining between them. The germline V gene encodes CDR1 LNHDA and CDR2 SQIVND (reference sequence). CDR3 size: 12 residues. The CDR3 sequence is CASSITTDTQYF. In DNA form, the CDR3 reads TGTGCCAGTAGTATTACCACAGATACGCAGTATTTT.

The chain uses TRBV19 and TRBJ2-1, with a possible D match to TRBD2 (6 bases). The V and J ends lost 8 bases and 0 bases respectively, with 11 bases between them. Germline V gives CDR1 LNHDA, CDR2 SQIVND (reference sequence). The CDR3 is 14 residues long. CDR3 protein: CASGDLSSYNEQFF. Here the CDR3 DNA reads TGTGCCAGTGGGGACTTAAGCTCCTACAATGAGCAGTTCTTC.

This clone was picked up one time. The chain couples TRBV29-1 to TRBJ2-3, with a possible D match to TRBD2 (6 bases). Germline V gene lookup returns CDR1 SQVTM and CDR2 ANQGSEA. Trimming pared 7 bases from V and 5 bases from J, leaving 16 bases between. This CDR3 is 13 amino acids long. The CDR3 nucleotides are TGCAGCGGAGCCGGGACTTTGAGAGATACGCAGTATTTT. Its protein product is CSGAGTLRDTQYF.

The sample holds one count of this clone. CDR3 in DNA: TGTGCCAGCAGTGCGGGACAGGGGTACTACGAGCAGTACTTC. Its translation: CASSAGQGYYEQYF. The V gene is TRBV6-6, the J gene TRBJ2-7; 10 bases fit TRBD1. The CDR3 runs 14 residues. J was trimmed by 3 bases and V by 5 bases; bases with no gene match: 4. Germline loops: CDR1 MNHNY, CDR2 SVGAGI (reference sequence).

The CDR3 nucleotides read TGTGCCAGCAGTGGGGCAGGCACAGGGACCTACTACGAGCAGTACTTC. This translates into CASSGAGTGTYYEQYF. This chain connects TRBV6-1 to TRBJ2-7; possible D gene TRBD1, 6 bases. CDR3 length: 16 residues. Germline V gives CDR1 MNHNS, CDR2 SASEGT. Between the trimmed V and J ends, which lost 4 bases and 3 bases, there was a span of 19 bases.

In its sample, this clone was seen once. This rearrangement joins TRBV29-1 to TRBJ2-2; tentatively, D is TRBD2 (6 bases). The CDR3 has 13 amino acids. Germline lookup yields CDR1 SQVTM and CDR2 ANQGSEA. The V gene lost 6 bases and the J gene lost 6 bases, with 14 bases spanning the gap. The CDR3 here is CSVSSTSSGELFF. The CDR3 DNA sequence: TGCAGCGTCTCTTCAACTAGCTCCGGGGAGCTGTTTTTT.

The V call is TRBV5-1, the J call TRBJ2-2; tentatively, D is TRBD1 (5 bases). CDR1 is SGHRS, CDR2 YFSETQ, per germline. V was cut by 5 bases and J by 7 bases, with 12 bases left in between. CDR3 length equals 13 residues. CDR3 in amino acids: CASSLQGDGELFF. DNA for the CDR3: TGCGCCAGCAGTTTGCAAGGGGACGGGGAGCTGTTTTTT.

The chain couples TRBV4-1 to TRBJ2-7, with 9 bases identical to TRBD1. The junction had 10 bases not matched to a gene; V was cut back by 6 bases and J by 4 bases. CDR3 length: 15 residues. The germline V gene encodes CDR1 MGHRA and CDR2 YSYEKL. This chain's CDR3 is CASRKTGTGTYEQYF. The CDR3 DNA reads TGCGCCAGCAGAAAAACCGGGACAGGGACTTACGAGCAGTACTTC.

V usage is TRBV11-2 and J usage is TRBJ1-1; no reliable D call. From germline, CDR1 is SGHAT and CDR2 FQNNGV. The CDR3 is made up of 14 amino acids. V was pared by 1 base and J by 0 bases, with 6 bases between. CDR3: CASSLGRMNTEAFF. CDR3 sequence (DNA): TGTGCCAGCAGCTTAGGACGGATGAACACTGAAGCTTTCTTT. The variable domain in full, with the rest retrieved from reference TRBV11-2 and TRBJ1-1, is EAGVAQSPRYKIIEKRQSVAFWCNPISGHATLYWYQQILGQGPKLLIQFQNNGVVDDSQLPKDRFSAERLKGVDSTLKIQPAKLEDSAVYLCASSLGRMNTEAFFGQGTRLTVV.

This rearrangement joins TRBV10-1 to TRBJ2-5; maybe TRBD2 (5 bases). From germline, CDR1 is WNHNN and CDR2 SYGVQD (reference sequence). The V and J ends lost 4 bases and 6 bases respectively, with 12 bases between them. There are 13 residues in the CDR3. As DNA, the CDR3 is TGCGCCAGCAGTGTGGATGGGAGCCAGACCCAGTACTTC. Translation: CASSVDGSQTQYF.

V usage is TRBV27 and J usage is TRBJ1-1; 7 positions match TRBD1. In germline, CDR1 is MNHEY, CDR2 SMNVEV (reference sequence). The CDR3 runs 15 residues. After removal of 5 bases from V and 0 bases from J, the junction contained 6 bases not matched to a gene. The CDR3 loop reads CASSLRGGLNTEAFF. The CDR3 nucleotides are TGTGCCAGCAGTCTCAGGGGGGGCCTGAACACTGAAGCTTTCTTT.

The CDR3 reads CASSSRGETQYF. The CDR3 region has the DNA TGTGCCAGCAGTTCGAGGGGAGAGACCCAGTACTTC. This chain connects TRBV6-6 to TRBJ2-5, with D possibly being TRBD1 or TRBD2 (5 bases each). V was pared by 4 bases and J by 4 bases, with 7 bases between. The CDR3 covers 12 residues. Germline loops: CDR1 MNHNY, CDR2 SVGAGI (reference sequence).

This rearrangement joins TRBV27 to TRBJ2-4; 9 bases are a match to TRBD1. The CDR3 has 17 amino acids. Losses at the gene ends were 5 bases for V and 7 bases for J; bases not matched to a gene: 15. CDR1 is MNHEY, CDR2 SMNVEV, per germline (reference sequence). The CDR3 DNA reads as TGTGCCAGCAGTCCCGGGACAGGGCCAGGGCTTGGGAACATTCAGTACTTC. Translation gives CASSPGTGPGLGNIQYF.

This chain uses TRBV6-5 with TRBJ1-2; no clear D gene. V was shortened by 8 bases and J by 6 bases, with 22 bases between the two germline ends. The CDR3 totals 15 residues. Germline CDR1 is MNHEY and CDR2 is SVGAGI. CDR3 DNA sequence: TGTGCCAGCGCCAAAGTTACAATCGGCTTGAATGGCTACACCTTC. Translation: CASAKVTIGLNGYTF.

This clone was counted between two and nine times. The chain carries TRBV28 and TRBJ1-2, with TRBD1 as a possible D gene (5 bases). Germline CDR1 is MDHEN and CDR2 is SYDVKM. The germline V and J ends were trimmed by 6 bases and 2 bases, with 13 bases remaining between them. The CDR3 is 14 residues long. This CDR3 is CASSSGTANYGYTF. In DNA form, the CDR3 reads TGTGCCAGCAGCTCCGGGACGGCGAACTATGGCTACACCTTC.

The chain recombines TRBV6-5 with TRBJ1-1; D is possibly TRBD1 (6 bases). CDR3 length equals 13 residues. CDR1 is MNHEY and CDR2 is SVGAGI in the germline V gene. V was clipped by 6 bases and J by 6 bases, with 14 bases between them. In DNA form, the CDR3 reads TGTGCCAGCAGCCCAACAGGGATTCCTGAAGCTTTCTTT. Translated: CASSPTGIPEAFF.

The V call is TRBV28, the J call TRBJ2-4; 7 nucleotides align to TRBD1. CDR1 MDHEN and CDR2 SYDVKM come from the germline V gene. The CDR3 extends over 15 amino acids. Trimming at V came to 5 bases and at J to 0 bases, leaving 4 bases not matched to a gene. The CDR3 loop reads CASSPTGLAKNIQYF. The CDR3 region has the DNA TGTGCCAGCAGTCCGACAGGGTTAGCCAAAAACATTCAGTACTTC.

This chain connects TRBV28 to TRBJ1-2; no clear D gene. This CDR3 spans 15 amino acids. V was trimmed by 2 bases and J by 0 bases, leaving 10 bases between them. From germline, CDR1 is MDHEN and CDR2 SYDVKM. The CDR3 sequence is CASSLVIAANYGYTF. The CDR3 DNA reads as TGTGCCAGCAGTTTAGTCATAGCCGCTAACTATGGCTACACCTTC.

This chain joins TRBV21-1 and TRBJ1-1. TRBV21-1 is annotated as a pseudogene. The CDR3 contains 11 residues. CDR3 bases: TGTGCCAGCAGCAAAGTATTGAGGGCTTTCTTT. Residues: CASSKVLRAFF.

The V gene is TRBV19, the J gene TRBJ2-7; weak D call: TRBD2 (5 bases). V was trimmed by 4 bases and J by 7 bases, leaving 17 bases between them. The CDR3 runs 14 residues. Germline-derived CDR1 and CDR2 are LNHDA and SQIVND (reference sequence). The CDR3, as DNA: TGTGCCAGTAGTACAAACGCGAGGGTGGGGGAGCAGTACTTC. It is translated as CASSTNARVGEQYF.

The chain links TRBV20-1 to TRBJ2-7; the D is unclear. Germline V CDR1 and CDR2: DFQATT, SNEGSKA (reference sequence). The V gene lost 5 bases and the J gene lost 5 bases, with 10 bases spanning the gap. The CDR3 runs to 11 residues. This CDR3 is CSAGQVDEQYF. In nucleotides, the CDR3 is TGCAGTGCTGGGCAGGTTGACGAGCAGTACTTC.

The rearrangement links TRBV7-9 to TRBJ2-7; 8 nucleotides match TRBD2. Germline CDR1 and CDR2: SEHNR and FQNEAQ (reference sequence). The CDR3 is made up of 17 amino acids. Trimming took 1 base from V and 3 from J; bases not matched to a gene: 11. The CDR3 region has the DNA TGTGCCAGCAGCTTAGTGGCTCGGGCGGGAGGAAACTACGAGCAGTACTTC. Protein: CASSLVARAGGNYEQYF.

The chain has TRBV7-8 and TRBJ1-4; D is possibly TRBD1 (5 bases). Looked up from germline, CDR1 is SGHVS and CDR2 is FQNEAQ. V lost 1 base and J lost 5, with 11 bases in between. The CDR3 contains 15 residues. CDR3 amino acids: CASSLGDWMNEKLFF. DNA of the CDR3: TGTGCCAGCAGCTTAGGGGACTGGATGAATGAAAAACTGTTTTTT. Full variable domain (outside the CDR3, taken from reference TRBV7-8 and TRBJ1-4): GAGVSQSPRYKVAKRGQDVALRCDPISGHVSLFWYQQALGQGPEFLTYFQNEAQLDKSGLPSDRFFAERPEGSVSTLKIQRTQQEDSAVYLCASSLGDWMNEKLFFGSGTQLSVL.

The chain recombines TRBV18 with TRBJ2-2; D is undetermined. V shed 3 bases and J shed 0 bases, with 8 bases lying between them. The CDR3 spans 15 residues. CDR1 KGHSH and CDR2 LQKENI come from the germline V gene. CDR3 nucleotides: TGTGCCAGCTCACCGACGACGACGAACACCGGGGAGCTGTTTTTT. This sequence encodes CASSPTTTNTGELFF. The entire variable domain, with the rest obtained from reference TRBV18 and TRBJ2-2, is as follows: NAGVMQNPRHLVRRRGQEARLRCSPMKGHSHVYWYRQLPEEGLKFMVYLQKENIIDESGMPKERFSAEFPKEGPSILRIQQVVRGDSAAYFCASSPTTTNTGELFFGEGSRLTVL.

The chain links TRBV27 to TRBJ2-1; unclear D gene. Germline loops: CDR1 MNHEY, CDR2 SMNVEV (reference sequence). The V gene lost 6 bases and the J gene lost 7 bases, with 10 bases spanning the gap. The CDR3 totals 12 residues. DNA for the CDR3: TGTGCCAGCAGGGCAGGTTGGAATGAGCAGTTCTTC. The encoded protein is CASRAGWNEQFF.

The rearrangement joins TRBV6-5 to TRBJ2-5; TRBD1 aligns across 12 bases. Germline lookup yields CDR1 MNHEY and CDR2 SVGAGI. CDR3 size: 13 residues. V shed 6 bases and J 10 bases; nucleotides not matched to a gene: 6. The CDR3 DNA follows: TGTGCCAGCAGCAGGGACAGGGGGCGCCTCCAGTACTTC. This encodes CASSRDRGRLQYF.

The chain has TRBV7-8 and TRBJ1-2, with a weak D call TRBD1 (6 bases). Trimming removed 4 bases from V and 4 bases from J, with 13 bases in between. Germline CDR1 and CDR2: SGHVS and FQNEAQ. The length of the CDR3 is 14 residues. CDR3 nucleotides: TGTGCCAGCAGCTCCTTCGACAGGTTCTATGGCTACACCTTC. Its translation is CASSSFDRFYGYTF. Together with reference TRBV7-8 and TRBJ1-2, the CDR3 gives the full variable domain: GAGVSQSPRYKVAKRGQDVALRCDPISGHVSLFWYQQALGQGPEFLTYFQNEAQLDKSGLPSDRFFAERPEGSVSTLKIQRTQQEDSAVYLCASSSFDRFYGYTFGSGTRLTVV.

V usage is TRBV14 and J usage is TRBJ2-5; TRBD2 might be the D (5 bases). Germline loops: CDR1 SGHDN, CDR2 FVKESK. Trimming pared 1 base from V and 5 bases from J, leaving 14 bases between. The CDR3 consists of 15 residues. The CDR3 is CASSQVRGGGETQYF. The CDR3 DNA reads TGTGCCAGCAGCCAAGTTCGTGGAGGTGGGGAGACCCAGTACTTC.